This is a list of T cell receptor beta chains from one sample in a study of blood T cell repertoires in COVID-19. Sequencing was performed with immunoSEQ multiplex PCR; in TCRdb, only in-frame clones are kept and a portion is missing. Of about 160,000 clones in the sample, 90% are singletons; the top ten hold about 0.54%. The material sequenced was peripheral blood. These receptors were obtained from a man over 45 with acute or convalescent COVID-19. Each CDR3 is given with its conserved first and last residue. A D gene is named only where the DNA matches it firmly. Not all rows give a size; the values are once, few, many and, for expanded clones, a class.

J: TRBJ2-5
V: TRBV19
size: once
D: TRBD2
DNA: TGTGCCAGTAGTACCCCGGGAGCGGGGCCCCAAGAGACCCAGTACTTC
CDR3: CASSTPGAGPQETQYF

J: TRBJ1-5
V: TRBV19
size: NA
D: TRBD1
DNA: TGTGCCAGTCGGACAGGGGCCCTAAGCAATCAGCCCCAGCATTTT
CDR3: CASRTGALSNQPQHF

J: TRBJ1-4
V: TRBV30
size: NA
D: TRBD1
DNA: TGTGCCTGGGCGGGACAGCTTAATGAAAAACTGTTTTTT
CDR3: CAWAGQLNEKLFF

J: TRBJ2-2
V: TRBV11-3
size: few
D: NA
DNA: TGTGCCAGCAGCTTAGGGGGGGGCAGCGGACCGAACACCGGGGAGCTGTTTTTT
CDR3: CASSLGGGSGPNTGELFF

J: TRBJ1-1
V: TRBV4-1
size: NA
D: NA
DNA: TGCGCCAGCAGCTGGGAAGATCGGGACACCTCTAACACTGAAGCTTTCTTT
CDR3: CASSWEDRDTSNTEAFF

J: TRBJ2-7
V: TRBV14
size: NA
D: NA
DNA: TGTGCCAGCAGCCAGGACTCAAACCCCTACGAGCAGTACTTC
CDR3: CASSQDSNPYEQYF

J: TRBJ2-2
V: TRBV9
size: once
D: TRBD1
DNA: TGTGCCAGCAGTGACAGGGGTCCCACCGGGGAGCTGTTTTTT
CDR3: CASSDRGPTGELFF

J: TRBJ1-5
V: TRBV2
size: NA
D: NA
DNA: TGTGCCAGCAGCCCCGCGGGCAGGCTGCATCAGCCCCAGCATTTT
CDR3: CASSPAGRLHQPQHF

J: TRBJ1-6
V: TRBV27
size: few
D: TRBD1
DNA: TGTGCCAGCAGTTCAGACAGGGTAGGAAATTCACCCCTCCACTTT
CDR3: CASSSDRVGNSPLHF

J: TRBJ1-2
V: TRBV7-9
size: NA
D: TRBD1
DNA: TGTGCCAGCAGCCCCGGGACAGGGGTCAGCTATGGCTACACCTTC
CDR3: CASSPGTGVSYGYTF

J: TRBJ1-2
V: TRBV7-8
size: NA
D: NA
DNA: TGTGCCAGCACCCCTCTGGGTGGGCAGGACTATGGCTACACCTTC
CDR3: CASTPLGGQDYGYTF

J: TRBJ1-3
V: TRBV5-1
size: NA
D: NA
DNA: TGCGCCAGCAGCTTGGGAGGGCCGCGACAAGGAAACACCATATATTTT
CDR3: CASSLGGPRQGNTIYF

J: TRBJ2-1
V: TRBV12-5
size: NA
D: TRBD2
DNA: TGTGCTAGTGGTTTGGGAATAGCGGGAGGGCCTCAAGATGAGCAGTTCTTC
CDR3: CASGLGIAGGPQDEQFF

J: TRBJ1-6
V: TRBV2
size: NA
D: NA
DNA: TGTGCCAGCAGTGAAGCGCTCAGACAGTATAATTCACCCCTCCACTTT
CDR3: CASSEALRQYNSPLHF

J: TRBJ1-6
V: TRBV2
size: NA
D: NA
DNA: TGTGCCAGCAGTGAAGCGCGTGTAAATTCACCCCTCCACTTT
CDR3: CASSEARVNSPLHF

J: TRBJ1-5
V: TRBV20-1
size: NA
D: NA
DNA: TGCAGTGCTAGGAGAGCTCAGCCCCAGCATTTT
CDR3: CSARRAQPQHF

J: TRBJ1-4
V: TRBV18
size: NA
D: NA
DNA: TGTGCCAGCTCACCCCAGGAGGGTGGAGGTGAAAAACTGTTTTTT
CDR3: CASSPQEGGGEKLFF

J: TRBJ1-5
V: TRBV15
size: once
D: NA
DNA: TGTGCCACCAGTGCGGACGGCGGAGGTGGTCAGCCCCAGCATTTT
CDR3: CATSADGGGGQPQHF

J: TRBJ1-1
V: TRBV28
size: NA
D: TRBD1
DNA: TGTGCCAGCAGTTTGTCGGGACAGGGGGGGTCTGAAGCTTTCTTT
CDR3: CASSLSGQGGSEAFF

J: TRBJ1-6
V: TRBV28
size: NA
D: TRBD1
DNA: TGTGCCAGCATACAGGGGGCTAATAATTCACCCCTCCACTTT
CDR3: CASIQGANNSPLHF

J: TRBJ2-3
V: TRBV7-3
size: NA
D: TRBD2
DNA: TGTGCCAGCAACCTAGCGGGAGGCACAGATACGCAGTATTTT
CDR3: CASNLAGGTDTQYF

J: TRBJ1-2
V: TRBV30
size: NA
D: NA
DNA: TGTGCCGGTGGGGGAGGGAAGAATAACTATGGCTACACCTTC
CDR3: CAGGGGKNNYGYTF

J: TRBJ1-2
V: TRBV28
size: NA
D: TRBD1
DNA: TGTGCCAGCAGGGCTCCTGGACAGGGGTCGTTTAACTATGGCTACACCTTC
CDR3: CASRAPGQGSFNYGYTF

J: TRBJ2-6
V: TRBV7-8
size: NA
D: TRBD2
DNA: TGTGCCAGCAGCCCTCTGACTAGCGGGAGTTTTTCTGGGGCCAACGTCCTGACTTTC
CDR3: CASSPLTSGSFSGANVLTF